This TCR beta chain was captured in a study of human T cells and chemical hapten exposure. Trimming cost V 5 bases and J 8 bases, with 21 bases left between them. The germline V gene encodes CDR1 MNHEY and CDR2 SVGEGT. The CDR3 consists of 15 residues. TCRdb reanalysed the RACE reads using MiXCR and keeps one entry per CDR3 protein. The repertoire holds about 120,000 distinct CDR3 sequences, with approximately 13% as singletons. Time point here: pre-sensitization, week 0. This sample's treatment: therapeutic diphenylcyclopropenone sensitization with weekly scalp DPC. The TCR originated in a woman aged 18-35 years with alopecia areata. Some clones in this sample may be carry-over from other donors' samples. The input for sequencing was whole blood, taken in connection with sensitization to the hapten diphenylcyclopropenone (DPC). This chain joins TRBV6-2 or TRBV6-3 and TRBJ1-1; D uncertain. CDR3 amino acids: CASSRLMAGQREAFF. As DNA, the CDR3 is TGTGCCAGCAGTAGGTTGATGGCTGGGCAAAGGGAAGCTTTCTTT.